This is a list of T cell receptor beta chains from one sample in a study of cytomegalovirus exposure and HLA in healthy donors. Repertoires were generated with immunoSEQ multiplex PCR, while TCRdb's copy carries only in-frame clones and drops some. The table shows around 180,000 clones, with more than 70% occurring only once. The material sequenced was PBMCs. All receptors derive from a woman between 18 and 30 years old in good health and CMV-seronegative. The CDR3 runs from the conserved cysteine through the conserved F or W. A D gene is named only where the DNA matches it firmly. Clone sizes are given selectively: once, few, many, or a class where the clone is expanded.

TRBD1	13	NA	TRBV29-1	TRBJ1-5	TGCAGCGCAGGACAGGGGGGGAATCAGCCCCAGCATTTT	CSAGQGGNQPQHF
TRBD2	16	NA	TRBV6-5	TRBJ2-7	TGTGCCAGCAGTTACTCGGGACTAGCGGCTTATTACGAGCAGTACTTC	CASSYSGLAAYYEQYF
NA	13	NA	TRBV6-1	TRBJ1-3	TGTGCCAGCAGTGAAGCAACAGCAAACACCATATATTTT	CASSEATANTIYF
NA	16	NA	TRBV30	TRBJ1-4	TGTGCCTGGACCTCCGGACAATGGGGGCCTAATGAAAAACTGTTTTTT	CAWTSGQWGPNEKLFF
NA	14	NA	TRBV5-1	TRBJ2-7	TGCGCCAGCAGCTTGGGGACTACCTACGACGAGCAGTACTTC	CASSLGTTYDEQYF
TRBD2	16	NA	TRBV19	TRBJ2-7	TGTGCCAGTAGTACGGGACTAGCGGGGGGGCTTCACGAGCAGTACTTC	CASSTGLAGGLHEQYF
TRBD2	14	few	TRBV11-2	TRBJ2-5	TGTGCCAGCAGAACTAGCGGGGGATGGGAGACCCAGTACTTC	CASRTSGGWETQYF
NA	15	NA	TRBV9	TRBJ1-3	TGTGCCAGCAGCCCGGGGGGGAGCCGCGGAAACACCATATATTTT	CASSPGGSRGNTIYF
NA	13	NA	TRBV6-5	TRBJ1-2	TGTGCCAGCAGTCCTCAAGGGGGCTATGGCTACACCTTC	CASSPQGGYGYTF
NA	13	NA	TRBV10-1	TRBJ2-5	TGCGCCAGCGCCGTCGGGAATCAAGAGACCCAGTACTTC	CASAVGNQETQYF
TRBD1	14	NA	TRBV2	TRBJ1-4	TGTGCCAGCCGGGGGACAGCCGTGGGTGAAAAACTGTTTTTT	CASRGTAVGEKLFF
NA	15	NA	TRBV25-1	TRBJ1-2	TGTGCCAGCAGTGAATTAGGCAGGGAGGGCTATGGCTACACCTTC	CASSELGREGYGYTF
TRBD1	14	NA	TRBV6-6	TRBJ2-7	TGTGCCAGCAGTCTCGGACAGGTACCTTACGAGCAGTACTTC	CASSLGQVPYEQYF
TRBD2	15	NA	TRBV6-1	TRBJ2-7	TGTGCCAGCAGTGACGCTAGCGGGGATTACTACGAGCAGTACTTC	CASSDASGDYYEQYF
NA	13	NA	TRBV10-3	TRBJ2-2	TGTGCCATCACCGGTGTGGTAAGCGGGGAGCTGTTTTTT	CAITGVVSGELFF
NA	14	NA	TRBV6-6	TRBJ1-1	TGTGCCAGCAGTTACACGGACAAGAACACTGAAGCTTTCTTT	CASSYTDKNTEAFF
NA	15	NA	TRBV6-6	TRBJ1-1	TGTGCCAGCTGTAACGACGCGGAGGGCGGCACTGAAGCTTTCTTT	CASCNDAEGGTEAFF
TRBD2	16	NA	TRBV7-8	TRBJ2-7	TGTGCCAGCAGCGGCTCAGCGGGAGGTCCCATCTACGAGCAGTACTTC	CASSGSAGGPIYEQYF
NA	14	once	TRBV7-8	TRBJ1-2	TGTGCCAGCGGAGTTAGGGGAGGGAACTATGGCTACACCTTC	CASGVRGGNYGYTF
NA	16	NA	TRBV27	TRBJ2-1	TGTGCCAGCAACAATAACCGGGAGCTTGGCTCCAATGAGCAGTTCTTC	CASNNNRELGSNEQFF
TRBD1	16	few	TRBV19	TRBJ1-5	TGTGCCAGTACCATGACAGGGTGGGGCGTTGGTCAGCCCCAGCATTTT	CASTMTGWGVGQPQHF
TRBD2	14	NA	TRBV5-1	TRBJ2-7	TGCGCCAGCAGCTTTACTAGCGGGGCCTACGAGCAGTACTTC	CASSFTSGAYEQYF
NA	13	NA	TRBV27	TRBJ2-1	TGTGCCAGCAGTGGAGGGACCTGGGGTGAGCAGTTCTTC	CASSGGTWGEQFF
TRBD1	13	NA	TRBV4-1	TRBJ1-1	TGCGCCAGCGTCGGACAGGTGAACACTGAAGCTTTCTTT	CASVGQVNTEAFF
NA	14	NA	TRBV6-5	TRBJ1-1	TGTGCCAGCAGACCGGGACACTTGAACACTGAAGCTTTCTTT	CASRPGHLNTEAFF
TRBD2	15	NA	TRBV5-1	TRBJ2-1	TGCGCCAGCAGCTTGTTGCGGGGGGAGAGGAATGAGCAGTTCTTC	CASSLLRGERNEQFF
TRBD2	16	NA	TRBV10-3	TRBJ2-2	TGTGCCATACGGACTAGCGGGGGTATGGCTGCCGGGGAGCTGTTTTTT	CAIRTSGGMAAGELFF
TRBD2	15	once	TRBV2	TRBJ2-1	TGTGCCAGCATTCCCTTAGCGGGAGGTATGAATGAGCAGTTCTTC	CASIPLAGGMNEQFF
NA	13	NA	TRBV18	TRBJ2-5	TGTGCCAGCTCACCAGACAGACTGGAGACCCAGTACTTC	CASSPDRLETQYF
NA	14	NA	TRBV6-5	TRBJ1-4	TGTGCCAGCAGTTACAGGGGTACTAATGAAAAACTGTTTTTT	CASSYRGTNEKLFF
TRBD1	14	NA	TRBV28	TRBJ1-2	TGTGCCAGCAGTTTAGCACAGGGGTCCTATGGCTACACCTTC	CASSLAQGSYGYTF
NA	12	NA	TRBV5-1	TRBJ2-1	TGCGCCAGCAAAGGCTCTGGGCATGAGCAGTTCTTC	CASKGSGHEQFF
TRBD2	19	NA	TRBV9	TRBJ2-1	TGTGCCAGCAGCGTAGCTCCACTAGCGGGATTAAGCTCCTACAATGAGCAGTTCTTC	CASSVAPLAGLSSYNEQFF
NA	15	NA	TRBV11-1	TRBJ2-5	TGTGCCAGCAGCCGCCGCGCTCGGCCGGGAGAGACCCAGTACTTC	CASSRRARPGETQYF
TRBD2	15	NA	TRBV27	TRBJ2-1	TGTGCCAGCAAGAAGGGACTAGCGGAACCCAATGAGCAGTTCTTC	CASKKGLAEPNEQFF